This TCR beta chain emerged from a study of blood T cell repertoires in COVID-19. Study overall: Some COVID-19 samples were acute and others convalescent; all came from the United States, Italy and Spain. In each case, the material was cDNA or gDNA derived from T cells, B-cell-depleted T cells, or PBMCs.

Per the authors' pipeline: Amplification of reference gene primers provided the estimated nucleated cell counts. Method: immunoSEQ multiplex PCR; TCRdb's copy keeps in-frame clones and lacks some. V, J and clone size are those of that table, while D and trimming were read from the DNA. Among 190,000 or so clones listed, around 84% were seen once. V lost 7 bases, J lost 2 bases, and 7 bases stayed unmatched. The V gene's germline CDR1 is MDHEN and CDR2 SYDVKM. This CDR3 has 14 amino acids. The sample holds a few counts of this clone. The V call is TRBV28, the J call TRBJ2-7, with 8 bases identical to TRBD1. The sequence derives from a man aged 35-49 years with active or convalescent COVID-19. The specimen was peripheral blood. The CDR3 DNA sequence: TGTGCCAGCACCACAGGGGGACGGACCTACGAGCAGTACTTC. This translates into CASTTGGRTYEQYF.